This paragraph reports one T cell receptor (beta chain). This clonotype was counted many times. Its antigen is unknown. Base qualities were left out, and no much larger clone turns up one base away. Sequences SEHNR (CDR1) and FQNEAQ (CDR2) are obtained from the germline V gene (reference sequence). V trim: 11 bases; J trim: 6 bases; unmatched bases: 11. The CDR3 contains 13 residues, cysteine and phenylalanine counted. Just the 39-base CDR3 DNA is kept, in frame starting at base 1. This record comes from a study of human T cells and chemical hapten exposure (dated by TCRdb to 2020 to 2022). For the wider study: For sensitization, 2% DPC in acetone was applied to a roughly 2 cm by roughly 2 cm area of upper inner arm skin. Patients additionally received weekly therapeutic DPC doses to the scalp throughout the roughly 25-week study period. The mostly female patient cohort included alopecia areata with under or over 50% scalp involvement, alopecia totalis and alopecia universalis. Patch testing was done on the upper back using Finn chambers containing 0.01% DPC, and results were scored after 6 days according to International Contact Dermatitis Research Group standards. In alopecia patients, the study followed how the peripheral blood TCR repertoire changed in vivo over primary and secondary sensitization to diphenylcyclopropenone (DPC), a hapten. Some 29 alopecia patients gave blood for TCR sequencing at one to four time points (pre-sensitization, 2, 6 and 24 weeks). Libraries were combined into a pool for sequencing, and differences in TCR yield between samples came mainly from small differences in library volumes within the pool. Patient blood was sampled pre-sensitization (week 0) and at 2, 6 and about 24 weeks after DPC sensitization.

General conclusions and limits of the study: Significantly more large CDR3 similarity clusters were formed by expanded TCRs than by pre-sensitization or healthy control sets, consistent with antigen-driven responses. No change with DPC sensitization was found in the number of TCRs above 1 in 1000 frequency, and no evidence of global repertoire structure alterations was found. Patch test score correlated positively with the number of PT1 expanded TCRs, reaching significance at thresholds 8, 16 and 32 but not at 4. Because all patients had alopecia, a presumed autoimmune disease, the immune response of the patients might differ from that of healthy individuals. Repeated subsampling changed both the strength of the expansion versus patch-test correlation and the threshold at which the correlation became significant.

Library prep was done by RACE. The sample was run on a NextSeq 500. During library preparation, unique molecular identifiers were attached to individual cDNA molecules so that TCRs could be counted in a quantitative, reproducible way. Each blood RNA sample was used to sequence both TCR alpha and TCR beta chains. The paper's processing steps were these. Samples had a median of 95,638 TCRs, with a range from roughly 20,000 to 690,600. V, J and CDR3 annotation of the TCR reads was performed with the Decombinator software suite. To make PS versus PT1 abundance plots, every sample was subsampled to the same number of TCRs (28,000). TCRs were defined as expanded if absent before sensitization and observed at least eight times at the 2-week time point. TCRdb itself trimmed the public reads at Q25 with fastp, ran MiXCR and retained productive beta chains. Rows merge per CDR3 protein into single entries with the most common DNA and genes. TCRdb, rather than the study authors, made the V and J calls. The sample table holds about 380,000 distinct CDR3 sequences, of which more than 4.5% were seen once. Of the sample, around 2% is held by the ten largest clones.

According to the study, the label for this sample's time point signals: patch test 1, 2 weeks after DPC sensitization. According to the study, the label for this sample's treatment or condition signals: therapeutic diphenylcyclopropenone sensitization with weekly scalp DPC. Blood at each patch-test visit was drawn before the patch test was applied. Eligible patients were aged 18 to 70, diagnosed with alopecia, deemed suitable for DPC therapy, and excluded if pregnant. Unfractionated whole blood was collected in Tempus Blood RNA tubes, and total RNA was extracted from that blood. This sample comprised whole blood, obtained in connection with sensitization to the hapten diphenylcyclopropenone (DPC). Recombination joined TRBV7-9 with TRBJ2-3, and TRBD2 matches 7 of the central bases. The receptor was derived from a woman in her forties or fifties with alopecia areata. Some clones in this sample may be carry-over from other donors' samples. Here is the DNA: TGTGCCTCCTGGGGAGGGCCTGTGGATACGCAGTATTTT. This sequence encodes CASWGGPVDTQYF.